The source of this T cell receptor (beta chain) is a study of tumor T cells in aggressive B-cell lymphoma. Assay: immunoSEQ multiplex PCR; the TCRdb copy retains only in-frame clones and omits some. Here the sample spans about 2,100 clones, just under 95% being singletons. CDR1 is SGHTA, CDR2 FQGTGA, per germline. V was clipped by 0 bases and J by 7 bases; unmatched bases: 3. The CDR3 has 15 residues. This receptor was obtained from an adult with diffuse large B cell lymphoma. Sequenced: tumor tissue. V usage is TRBV7-3 and J usage is TRBJ2-1; 10 bases fit TRBD2. The CDR3 loop is CASSLTAGGDNEQFF. As DNA, the CDR3 is TGTGCCAGCAGCTTAACAGCGGGAGGGGATAATGAGCAGTTCTTC.